These 22 T cell receptor beta chains were sequenced from one sample in a study of shared clonotypes between healthy human individuals. As defined, naive CD8 cells were CD45RO-negative and positively selected for CCR7, with terminally differentiated effector memory CD45RA+ cells excluded. Some clones are missing from TCRdb's copy, which holds only in-frame ones; the method was immunoSEQ multiplex PCR. There are millions of clones in the sample; under 95% occur only once, and around 1.7% lies in the top ten. Specimen: naive CD8+ T cells from PBMCs. These receptors were obtained from a man aged 18-30 years in good health. Some clones in this sample may be carry-over from other donors' samples.

The chain is built from TRBV10-1 and TRBJ2-2, with D perhaps matching TRBD1 (5 bases). V was shortened by 6 bases and J by 0 bases, with 11 bases between the two germline ends. Germline CDR1 and CDR2: WNHNN and SYGVQD (reference sequence). The CDR3 has 15 residues. The CDR3, as DNA: TGCGCCAGCAGCCCGACAGATTCGAACACCGGGGAGCTGTTTTTT. Its translation: CASSPTDSNTGELFF.

The rearrangement uses TRBV7-9 and TRBJ2-2; no reliable D call. This CDR3 has 15 amino acids. Germline values: CDR1 SEHNR, CDR2 FQNEAQ (reference sequence). The V end was cut by 2 bases, the J end by 1 base, with 8 bases between. CDR3 loop: CASSLMLGNTGELFF. CDR3 bases: TGTGCCAGCAGCTTAATGTTGGGGAACACCGGGGAGCTGTTTTTT.

Of note for this clone: Given a much more abundant clone one base away, this may be a read error. This chain connects TRBV13 to TRBJ2-2; D not certain. The CDR3 is made up of 14 amino acids. The V end was cut by 0 bases, the J end by 4 bases, with 6 bases between. Germline loops: CDR1 PRHDT, CDR2 FYEKMQ (reference sequence). CDR3 DNA: TGTGCCAGCAGCTTAGGCGGGCCCACCGGGGAGCTGTTTTTT. Protein product: CASSLGGPTGELFF.

The V gene is TRBV28, the J gene TRBJ2-7; 11 positions agree with TRBD2. The germline gives CDR1 MDHEN, CDR2 SYDVKM. J gave up 1 base and V 3 bases, and 17 bases lay outside the gene matches. This CDR3 contains 20 residues. CDR3 coding DNA: TGTGCCAGCAGTTTCCCCAAGAGAGTAGCGGGAGGGCCGGGATCCTACGAGCAGTACTTC. This translates into CASSFPKRVAGGPGSYEQYF.

The chain recombines TRBV6-5 with TRBJ1-1; TRBD1 agrees at 7 bases. V trimming: 2 bases; J trimming: 8 bases; junction bases outside the gene matches: 8. Germline-derived CDR1 and CDR2 are MNHEY and SVGAGI. The CDR3 has 14 residues. CDR3 DNA: TGTGCCAGCAGTTACGGTCAGACAGGGTGGGAAGCTTTCTTT. Protein: CASSYGQTGWEAFF.

The chain links TRBV10-2 to TRBJ2-2, with 8 bases aligning to TRBD2. This CDR3 contains 14 residues. The germline V gene has CDR1 WSHSY and CDR2 SAAADI. Trimming took 11 bases from V and 6 from J; bases not matched to a gene: 11. The CDR3 is CAGSPGLGAGELFF. The CDR3 region has the DNA TGCGCCGGATCACCGGGACTAGGGGCCGGGGAGCTGTTTTTT.

The CDR3 coding sequence is TGTGCCAGCAGCGTAGAAGGAGGGCCACAGTACAATGAGCAGTTCTTC. Amino acid sequence: CASSVEGGPQYNEQFF. The chain is built from TRBV9 and TRBJ2-1; the D gene is possibly TRBD2 (6 bases). The V end lost 0 bases, the J end lost 4 bases, and 14 bases lay between the germline ends. Germline V gene lookup returns CDR1 SGDLS and CDR2 YYNGEE. The CDR3 sequence is 16 residues long.

The V and J genes are TRBV19 and TRBJ1-4; D is perhaps TRBD1 (5 bases). Trimming cost V 2 bases and J 5 bases, with 9 bases left between them. The CDR3 is made up of 14 amino acids. Per germline, CDR1 LNHDA and CDR2 SQIVND (reference sequence). CDR3 bases: TGTGCCAGTAGTATAAGGGGATACAATGAAAAACTGTTTTTT. It encodes CASSIRGYNEKLFF.

This chain links TRBV7-9 with TRBJ2-2, with D tentatively TRBD2 (6 bases). V lost 5 bases and J lost 0, with 10 bases in between. The CDR3 loop spans 15 amino acids. Germline V CDR1 and CDR2: SEHNR, FQNEAQ (reference sequence). Written as DNA, the CDR3 is TGTGCCAGCAGCGCCGGGACTTCGAACACCGGGGAGCTGTTTTTT. Translating it yields CASSAGTSNTGELFF.

As for this clone: The identical CDR3 is also encoded by other nucleotide sequences in the sample. This sequence joins TRBV27 and TRBJ2-7; perhaps TRBD2 as D (5 bases). From germline, CDR1 is MNHEY and CDR2 SMNVEV (reference sequence). This CDR3 is built from 14 residues. V was pared by 2 bases and J by 1 base, with 9 bases between. CDR3 in DNA: TGTGCCAGCAGTTTACGAGGGCTATCCTACGAGCAGTACTTC. Protein sequence: CASSLRGLSYEQYF.

J is TRBJ1-4 and V is TRBV28; D unresolved. V lost 6 bases and J lost 3, with 17 bases in between. The length of the CDR3 is 16 residues. Germline assignment: CDR1 MDHEN and CDR2 SYDVKM. The CDR3 DNA is TGTGCCAGCAGCCCCAAAGCCAGGAACTCTAATGAAAAACTGTTTTTT. It specifies CASSPKARNSNEKLFF. Variable domain in full (rest from reference TRBV28 and TRBJ1-4): DVKVTQSSRYLVKRTGEKVFLECVQDMDHENMFWYRQDPGLGLRLIYFSYDVKMKEKGDIPEGYSVSREKKERFSLILESASTNQTSMYLCASSPKARNSNEKLFFGSGTQLSVL.

V gene TRBV27 combines with J gene TRBJ2-6, with D uncertain. The CDR3 spans 15 residues. Germline V CDR1 and CDR2: MNHEY, SMNVEV (reference sequence). V lost 5 bases and J 0 bases, leaving 8 bases between the germline ends. The CDR3 nucleotides are TGTGCCAGCAGTACCGTGGGCTCTGGGGCCAACGTCCTGACTTTC. Its protein product is CASSTVGSGANVLTF.

V is TRBV4-1 and J is TRBJ2-3, with D unclear. V gave up 2 bases and J gave up 1 base, with 13 bases separating them. CDR1 MGHRA and CDR2 YSYEKL come from the germline V gene. This CDR3 is 16 amino acids long. The CDR3 coding sequence is TGCGCCAGCAGCCAATGGCAGGTTGGGGGCACAGATACGCAGTATTTT. Residues: CASSQWQVGGTDTQYF.

The chain combines TRBV11-3 with TRBJ2-7; D is unclear. Trimming took 2 bases from V and 6 from J, leaving 11 bases between them. Per the germline V gene, CDR1 is SGHNT and CDR2 is YENEEA. The CDR3 is made up of 13 amino acids. The CDR3 loop reads CASSLNVGIEQYF. The CDR3 DNA reads TGTGCCAGCAGCTTAAATGTTGGGATCGAGCAGTACTTC.

About this clone: Additional DNA sequences in this sample encode the identical CDR3. The rearrangement uses TRBV5-4 and TRBJ2-7; 7 positions agree with TRBD1. The ends lost 0 bases at V and 5 bases at J; junction bases unmatched: 2. The CDR3 extends over 13 amino acids. Per germline, CDR1 SGHNT and CDR2 YYREEE (reference sequence). The chain's CDR3 is CASSLDRGHEQYF. In DNA, the CDR3 is TGTGCCAGCAGCTTGGACAGGGGCCACGAGCAGTACTTC.

This chain links TRBV7-2 with TRBJ1-2, with a tentative D call TRBD1 (5 bases). The length of the CDR3 is 15 residues. The germline V gene has CDR1 SGHTA and CDR2 FQGNSA. V was cut by 0 bases and J by 5 bases, with 13 bases left in between. CDR3: CASSLASGAGYGYTF. CDR3 DNA: TGTGCCAGCAGCTTAGCCTCTGGGGCTGGGTATGGCTACACCTTC.

This chain uses TRBV5-1 with TRBJ2-1; 8 bases are a match to TRBD2. The CDR3 is 18 amino acids. Germline values: CDR1 SGHRS, CDR2 YFSETQ. Germline trimming cut 1 base from V and 0 bases from J; bases unmatched to any gene: 9. This CDR3 reads CASSLLPSGYSSYNEQFF. CDR3 nucleotides: TGCGCCAGCAGCTTGCTTCCTAGCGGGTACAGCTCCTACAATGAGCAGTTCTTC.

The rearrangement links TRBV29-1 to TRBJ2-5; 11 bases map to TRBD2. CDR3 length equals 15 residues. From germline, CDR1 is SQVTM and CDR2 ANQGSEA. The V gene end was trimmed by 4 bases and the J gene end by 2 bases; junction bases not matched to a gene: 6. For the CDR3, the DNA is TGCAGCGTTGCTAGCGGGAGGCTGGTACAAGAGACCCAGTACTTC. Its translation is CSVASGRLVQETQYF.

This chain uses TRBV28 with TRBJ2-5; D gene ambiguous. CDR1 and CDR2 from the germline V gene are MDHEN and SYDVKM. Trimming took off 5 bases at V and 2 bases at J, with 12 bases between the two ends. This CDR3 is 14 amino acids long. CDR3 nucleotide sequence: TGTGCCAGCAGTCCCCTGGGTCTACAAGAGACCCAGTACTTC. Translated: CASSPLGLQETQYF.

The gene calls are TRBV11-3 and TRBJ2-6; the D is unclear. Trimming pared 5 bases from V and 0 bases from J, leaving 14 bases between. The germline gives CDR1 SGHNT, CDR2 YENEEA. The CDR3 has 17 residues. The CDR3 DNA is TGTGCCAGCAGCCCCCGGGTAGGAAGCTCTGGGGCCAACGTCCTGACTTTC. Its translation: CASSPRVGSSGANVLTF. Full variable domain (outside the CDR3, taken from reference TRBV11-3 and TRBJ2-6): EAGVVQSPRYKIIEKKQPVAFWCNPISGHNTLYWYLQNLGQGPELLIRYENEEAVDDSQLPKDRFSAERLKGVDSTLKIQPAELGDSAVYLCASSPRVGSSGANVLTFGAGSRLTVL.

This clone is a singleton in its sample. This chain links TRBV11-3 with TRBJ2-1, with D possibly being TRBD2 (5 bases). This CDR3 is 15 amino acids long. Germline V gene data show CDR1 as SGHNT and CDR2 as YENEEA. Trimming took off 0 bases at V and 6 bases at J, with 12 bases between the two ends. The DNA of the CDR3 is TGTGCCAGCAGCTTAGATCTTCGGGGAAGCAATGAGCAGTTCTTC. This encodes CASSLDLRGSNEQFF.

This chain connects TRBV11-3 to TRBJ2-3; 12 bases are a match to TRBD2. J gave up 2 bases and V 2 bases, and 5 bases lay outside the gene matches. Germline V gene data show CDR1 as SGHNT and CDR2 as YENEEA. There are 17 residues in the CDR3. This chain's CDR3 is CASSLRTSGIATDTQYF. The CDR3 DNA sequence: TGTGCCAGCAGCTTAAGGACTAGCGGGATAGCCACAGATACGCAGTATTTT.